Each of the 22 T cell receptor beta chains below was sequenced from the same sample in a study of cytomegalovirus exposure and HLA in healthy donors. The PCR ran on 60 Vbeta and 13 Jbeta primers. Libraries were prepared by immunoSEQ multiplex PCR; TCRdb keeps only in-frame clonotypes and omits some of them. The data hold around 140,000 clones, with roughly four fifths observed a single time. The material sequenced was PBMCs. Receptors were obtained from a woman in her fifties or sixties in good health and CMV-seropositive.

This rearrangement joins TRBV30 to TRBJ2-3, with 8 nucleotides matching TRBD1. V gave up 3 bases and J gave up 2 bases; unmatched junction bases: 13. The CDR3 is 17 amino acids. From germline, CDR1 is GTSNPN and CDR2 SVGIG (reference sequence). The CDR3 spells CAWSFTRDRSFTDTQYF. The CDR3 bases are TGTGCCTGGAGCTTCACCAGGGACAGGAGTTTCACAGATACGCAGTATTTT.

V gene TRBV19 combines with J gene TRBJ1-1; TRBD1 aligns across 9 bases. After removal of 4 bases from V and 1 base from J, the junction contained 7 bases not matched to a gene. The CDR3 is 16 amino acids. CDR1 and CDR2 from the germline V gene are LNHDA and SQIVND (reference sequence). CDR3 loop: CASSRGQGSTNTEAFF. CDR3 nucleotide sequence: TGTGCCAGTAGTAGGGGACAGGGATCGACGAACACTGAAGCTTTCTTT.

The rearrangement uses TRBV7-9 and TRBJ2-7; a possible D gene is TRBD2 (6 bases). The tail of the sequence fits TRBJ2-5 better, so the J call may be wrong. Germline-derived CDR1 and CDR2 are SEHNR and FQNEAQ (reference sequence). CDR3 length: 18 amino acids. CDR3 bases: TGTGCCAGCAGCTCAGCCCTCGTTCTAGCGACTTCTCAAGAGACCCAGTACTTC. Translated, it gives CASSSALVLATSQETQYF.

This chain's CDR3 is CASSADWRYGYTF. DNA for the CDR3: TGCGCCAGCAGCGCGGACTGGCGGTATGGCTACACCTTC. The V and J genes are TRBV5-1 and TRBJ1-2; D unresolved. The V end lost 4 bases, the J end lost 5 bases, and 12 bases lay between the germline ends. This CDR3 contains 13 residues. The germline CDR1 and CDR2 sequences are SGHRS and YFSETQ.

This clone was seen a few times. The rearrangement links TRBV6-1 to TRBJ2-7; D is perhaps TRBD1 (6 bases). Germline V gene sequence: CDR1 MNHNS, CDR2 SASEGT. This CDR3 region has 14 residues. Trimming cost V 9 bases and J 2 bases, with 17 bases left between them. CDR3 in amino acids: CASPLGPGAYEQYF. DNA for the CDR3: TGTGCCAGTCCCCTAGGACCAGGGGCCTACGAGCAGTACTTC.

V is TRBV29-1 and J is TRBJ1-2, with D tentatively TRBD1 (5 bases). Germline V gives CDR1 SQVTM, CDR2 ANQGSEA. CDR3 length: 11 residues. The V end was cut by 4 bases, the J end by 8 bases, with 11 bases between. CDR3 loop: CSVAGQGGYTF. As DNA, the CDR3 is TGCAGCGTTGCAGGGCAAGGGGGCTACACCTTC.

The genes are TRBV5-4 and TRBJ2-7, with 9 positions matching TRBD1. The V gene end was trimmed by 3 bases and the J gene end by 4 bases; junction bases not matched to a gene: 2. This CDR3 comprises 13 residues. CDR1 is SGHNT, CDR2 YYREEE, per germline (reference sequence). The CDR3, as DNA: TGTGCCAGCAGCTGGACAGGGGCATACGAGCAGTACTTC. It codes for CASSWTGAYEQYF.

CDR3 DNA: TGTGCCTGGAGTGTTCGGCAGGGGACAGATACGCAGTATTTT. Translation: CAWSVRQGTDTQYF. The J gene is TRBJ2-3, the V gene TRBV30; a possible D gene is TRBD1 (6 bases). CDR3 length equals 14 residues. Trimming cost V 0 bases and J 3 bases, with 10 bases left between them. Germline CDR1 and CDR2: GTSNPN and SVGIG (reference sequence).

The J gene is TRBJ1-1, the V gene TRBV18, with TRBD1 matching over 11 bases. With 2 bases clipped from V and 0 bases from J, the junction kept 2 bases outside the gene matches. The CDR3 contains 16 residues. The germline V gene encodes CDR1 KGHSH and CDR2 LQKENI. The CDR3 DNA reads as TGTGCCAGCTCACCAGGGACAGGGGGGATGAACACTGAAGCTTTCTTT. It yields the protein CASSPGTGGMNTEAFF.

This chain uses TRBV27 with TRBJ2-3; maybe TRBD2 (5 bases). Trimming stripped 3 bases from V and 4 bases from J, with 14 bases between. The length of the CDR3 is 15 residues. Germline V gene lookup returns CDR1 MNHEY and CDR2 SMNVEV (reference sequence). DNA of the CDR3: TGTGCCAGCAGTTTCGATGTGGGAGAGGCAGATACGCAGTATTTT. It translates to CASSFDVGEADTQYF.

The J gene is TRBJ2-7, the V gene TRBV6-1; D perhaps matches TRBD2 (5 bases). Germline V gene sequence: CDR1 MNHNS, CDR2 SASEGT. Trimming left V 2 bases short and J 4 bases short, with 12 bases between. The CDR3 covers 14 residues. The DNA of the CDR3 is TGTGCCAGCAGTGAAATCGGGGTTGATTACGAGCAGTACTTC. It encodes CASSEIGVDYEQYF.

The chain employs TRBV2 and TRBJ1-4; a weak D match, TRBD1 (5 bases). Germline values: CDR1 SNHLY, CDR2 FYNNEI. The CDR3 totals 15 residues. V shed 7 bases and J shed 3 bases, with 15 bases lying between them. The CDR3 nucleotides read TGTGCCAGCAACTTTGCGGGGGAGGCTAATGAAAAACTGTTTTTT. It codes for CASNFAGEANEKLFF.

The V call is TRBV4-2, the J call TRBJ1-4; a possible D gene is TRBD1 (6 bases). Looked up from germline, CDR1 is LGHNA and CDR2 is YNFKEQ. V lost 4 bases and J lost 4, with 16 bases in between. CDR3 size: 16 residues. In nucleotides, the CDR3 is TGTGCCAGCAGCCGCGGCCGGGACATTAATAATGAAAAACTGTTTTTT. Protein product: CASSRGRDINNEKLFF.

This chain links TRBV7-9 with TRBJ2-1; 8 bases fit TRBD2. The CDR3 runs to 15 residues. Trimming removed 0 bases from V and 12 bases from J; junction bases left unmatched: 10. Germline V gives CDR1 SEHNR, CDR2 FQNEAQ (reference sequence). The CDR3 reads CASSLADGGEMGQFF. In DNA, the CDR3 is TGTGCCAGCAGCTTAGCGGACGGGGGGGAGATGGGGCAGTTCTTC.

The V and J genes are TRBV19 and TRBJ2-2; maybe TRBD2 (7 bases). The ends were cut back, 9 bases at V and 6 bases at J, with 14 bases in the middle. Looked up from germline, CDR1 is LNHDA and CDR2 is SQIVND (reference sequence). The CDR3 is 13 residues long. The CDR3 spells CASRGGLAGELFF. The CDR3 DNA reads as TGTGCCAGCCGCGGGGGCCTAGCCGGGGAGCTGTTTTTT.

The V gene is TRBV9, the J gene TRBJ1-1; 11 bases align to TRBD1. The CDR3 length is 15 residues. With V trimmed by 0 bases and J by 7 bases, 5 bases remained unmatched. Germline V gene lookup returns CDR1 SGDLS and CDR2 YYNGEE. The DNA for the CDR3 is TGTGCCAGCAGCGTAGGGGACAGGGGGTTTTATGAAGCTTTCTTT. It codes for CASSVGDRGFYEAFF.

This chain connects TRBV7-9 to TRBJ1-2; D is unresolved. The germline V gene encodes CDR1 SEHNR and CDR2 FQNEAQ (reference sequence). Trimming took 0 bases from V and 4 from J, leaving 12 bases between them. This CDR3 is built from 15 residues. The CDR3 spells CASSLAQAGTYGYTF. As DNA, the CDR3 is TGTGCCAGCAGCTTAGCGCAGGCAGGCACCTATGGCTACACCTTC.

This clone occurred a few times. The chain has TRBV27 and TRBJ2-5; possibly TRBD2 for D (6 bases). The J call may be wrong; the DNA end is better matched by TRBJ2-7. The CDR3 is 14 amino acids. Germline V lookup: CDR1 MNHEY, CDR2 SMNVEV (reference sequence). The CDR3 reads CASSRLGGAYEQYF. The CDR3 DNA reads as TGTGCCAGCAGCAGACTAGGTGGGGCCTACGAGCAGTACTTC.

The genes are TRBV25-1 and TRBJ1-1; D is unclear. From germline, CDR1 is MGHDK and CDR2 SYGVNS. The CDR3 sequence is 15 residues long. Between the trimmed V and J ends, which lost 1 base and 5 bases, there was a span of 14 bases. The CDR3 region has the DNA TGTGCCAGCAGTGAATTGATAGGCCTAGGAACTGAAGCTTTCTTT. Protein: CASSELIGLGTEAFF.

This chain connects TRBV7-3 to TRBJ2-6; TRBD1 is a possible D gene (6 bases). Trimming pared 1 base from V and 1 base from J, leaving 14 bases between. CDR3 length equals 18 residues. Germline-derived CDR1 and CDR2 are SGHTA and FQGTGA. DNA of the CDR3: TGTGCCAGCAGCTTAAAGGGCCAGGGGTGGTCTGGGGCCAACGTCCTGACTTTC. The encoded protein is CASSLKGQGWSGANVLTF.

The V gene is TRBV15, the J gene TRBJ2-1, with TRBD2 matching over 12 bases. V was clipped by 3 bases and J by 4 bases; unmatched bases: 4. Germline V lookup: CDR1 LNHNV, CDR2 YYDKDF (reference sequence). CDR3 size: 16 residues. CDR3 DNA: TGTGCCACCAGCAGCGGGACTAGCGGGTTTTACAATGAGCAGTTCTTC. Translating it yields CATSSGTSGFYNEQFF.

CDR3 nucleotide sequence: TGTGCCAGCTCACCAGGGGGCAGGGGGGGCAATCAGCCCCAGCATTTT. This gives the protein CASSPGGRGGNQPQHF. V is TRBV18 and J is TRBJ1-5, with 7 positions matching TRBD1. The germline V gene encodes CDR1 KGHSH and CDR2 LQKENI. The CDR3 is made up of 16 amino acids. V dropped 2 bases and J dropped 2; count of bases not matched to a gene: 6. The full variable domain, with the rest looked up from reference TRBV18 and TRBJ1-5, is NAGVMQNPRHLVRRRGQEARLRCSPMKGHSHVYWYRQLPEEGLKFMVYLQKENIIDESGMPKERFSAEFPKEGPSILRIQQVVRGDSAAYFCASSPGGRGGNQPQHFGDGTRLSIL.